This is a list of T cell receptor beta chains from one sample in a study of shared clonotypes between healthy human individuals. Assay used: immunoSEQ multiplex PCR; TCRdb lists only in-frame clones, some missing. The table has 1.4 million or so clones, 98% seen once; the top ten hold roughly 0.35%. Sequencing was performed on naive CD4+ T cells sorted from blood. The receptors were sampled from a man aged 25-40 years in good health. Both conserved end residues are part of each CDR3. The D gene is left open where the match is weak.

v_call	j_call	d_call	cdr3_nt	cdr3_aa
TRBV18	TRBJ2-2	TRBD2	TGTGCCAGCTCACCACCGGGAGGGCCGACCGGGGAGCTGTTTTTT	CASSPPGGPTGELFF
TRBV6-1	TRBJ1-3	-	TGTGCCAGCGGGCCTGGGGGATCTTATGGAAACACCATATATTTT	CASGPGGSYGNTIYF
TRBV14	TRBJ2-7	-	TGTGCCAGCAGCCAAGTTGGTTACCTCGAGCAGTACTTC	CASSQVGYLEQYF
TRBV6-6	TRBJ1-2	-	TGTGCCAGCATCCAAGACGGAAAGGGCGGCTACACCTTC	CASIQDGKGGYTF
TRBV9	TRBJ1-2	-	TGTGCCAGCAGCGGGGAAAACTATGGCTACACCTTC	CASSGENYGYTF
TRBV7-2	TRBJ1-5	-	TGTGCCAGCAGCGTACCGGGCCCGGGGCCCCAGCATTTT	CASSVPGPGPQHF
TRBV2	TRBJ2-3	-	TGTGCCAGCAGTGTGTCGGAGGATACGCAGTATTTT	CASSVSEDTQYF
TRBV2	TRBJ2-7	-	TGTGCCAGCGGAATCCGCAGGGATGACGAGCAGTACTTC	CASGIRRDDEQYF
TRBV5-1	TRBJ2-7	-	TGCGCCAGCAGCCCCCGACAGGTCACCGACGAGCAGTACTTC	CASSPRQVTDEQYF
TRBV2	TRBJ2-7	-	TGTGCCAGCAGTTACAACGAGCAGTACTTC	CASSYNEQYF
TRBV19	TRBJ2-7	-	TGTGCCAGTAGTATGAACTTGGACTCCTACGAGCAGTACTTC	CASSMNLDSYEQYF
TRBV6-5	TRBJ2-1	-	TGTGCCAGCAGTTACTCGTGGGGGCGCATTACTCAGGAGCAGTTCTTC	CASSYSWGRITQEQFF
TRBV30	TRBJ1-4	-	TGTGCCTGGAGTCGGGGCGCAGCTAATGAAAAACTGTTTTTT	CAWSRGAANEKLFF
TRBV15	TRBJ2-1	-	TGTGCCACCAGCAGAGATGGGGGAAGGGATGAGCAGTTCTTC	CATSRDGGRDEQFF
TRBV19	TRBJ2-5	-	TGTGCCACCGGACAGAGCGGGACCCAGTACTTC	CATGQSGTQYF
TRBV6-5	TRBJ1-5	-	TGTGCCAGCAGTCCGTTGGTCGATCAGCCCCAGCATTTT	CASSPLVDQPQHF
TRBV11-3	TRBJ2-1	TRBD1	TGTGCCAGCAGCGCAAGACAGGGGGCTGATGAGCAGTTCTTC	CASSARQGADEQFF